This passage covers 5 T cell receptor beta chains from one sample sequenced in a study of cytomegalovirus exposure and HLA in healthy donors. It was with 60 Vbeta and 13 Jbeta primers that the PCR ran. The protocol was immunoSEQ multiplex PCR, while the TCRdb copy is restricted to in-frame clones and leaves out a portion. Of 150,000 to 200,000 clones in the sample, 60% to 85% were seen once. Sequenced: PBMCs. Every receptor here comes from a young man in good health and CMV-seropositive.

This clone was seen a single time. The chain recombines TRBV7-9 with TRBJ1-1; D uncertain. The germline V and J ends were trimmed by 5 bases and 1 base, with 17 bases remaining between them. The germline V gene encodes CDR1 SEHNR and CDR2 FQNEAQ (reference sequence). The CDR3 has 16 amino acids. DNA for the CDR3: TGTGCCAGCAGCCCTCGCCGGCGGGCCTCGAACACTGAAGCTTTCTTT. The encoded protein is CASSPRRRASNTEAFF. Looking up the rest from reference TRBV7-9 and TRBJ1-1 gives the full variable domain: DTGVSQNPRHKITKRGQNVTFRCDPISEHNRLYWYRQTLGQGPEFLTYFQNEAQLEKSRLLSDRFSAERPKGSFSTLEIQRTEQGDSAMYLCASSPRRRASNTEAFFGQGTRLTVV.

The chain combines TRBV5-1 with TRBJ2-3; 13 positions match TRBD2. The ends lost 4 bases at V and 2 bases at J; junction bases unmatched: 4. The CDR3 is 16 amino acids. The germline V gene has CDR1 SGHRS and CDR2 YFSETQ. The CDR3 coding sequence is TGCGCCAGCAGCACCGGGACTAGCGGGGACACAGATACGCAGTATTTT. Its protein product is CASSTGTSGDTDTQYF.

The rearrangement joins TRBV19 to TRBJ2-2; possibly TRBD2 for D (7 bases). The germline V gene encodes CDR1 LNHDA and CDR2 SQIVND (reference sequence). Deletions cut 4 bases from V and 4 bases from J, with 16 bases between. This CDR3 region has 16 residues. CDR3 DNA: TGTGCCAGTAGTAGAAGGGGGGGCGCGAGCACCGGGGAGCTGTTTTTT. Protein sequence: CASSRRGGASTGELFF.

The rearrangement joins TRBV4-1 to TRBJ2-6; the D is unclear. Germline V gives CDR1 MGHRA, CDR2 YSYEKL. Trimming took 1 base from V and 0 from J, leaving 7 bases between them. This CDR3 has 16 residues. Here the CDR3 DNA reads TGCGCCAGCAGCCAAGGACGGAGCTCTGGGGCCAACGTCCTGACTTTC. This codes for CASSQGRSSGANVLTF.

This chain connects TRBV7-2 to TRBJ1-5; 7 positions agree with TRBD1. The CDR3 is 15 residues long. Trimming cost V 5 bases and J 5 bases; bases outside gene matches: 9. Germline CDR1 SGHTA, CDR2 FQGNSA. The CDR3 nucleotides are TGTGCCAGCAGCCACCGACAGGGAGCGTATCAGCCCCAGCATTTT. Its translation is CASSHRQGAYQPQHF.